One and the same sample provided the 5 T cell receptor beta chains below, sequenced in a study of CD8 T cells in Susac syndrome. Reverse transcription of roughly 0.5 to 1 ug RNA was carried out with random hexamers. MiXCR was run by TCRdb on the immunoSEQ multiplex PCR reads, yielding one entry per CDR3 protein. The data show roughly 160,000 distinct CDR3 sequences, 95% to 96% seen once. The sequencing input was CD4+ T cells from PBMCs. The receptors were sampled from a human donor with Susac syndrome.

This sequence joins TRBV29-1 and TRBJ1-1; D possibly corresponds to TRBD1 (5 bases). Looked up from germline, CDR1 is SQVTM and CDR2 is ANQGSEA. The CDR3 runs to 12 residues. V was trimmed by 8 bases and J by 7 bases, leaving 17 bases between them. The CDR3 loop is CSTKTGGGEAFF. The DNA of the CDR3 is TGCAGCACCAAGACGGGCGGGGGTGAAGCTTTCTTT.

The chain has TRBV7-9 and TRBJ2-7; 8 bases are shared with TRBD1. V was clipped by 3 bases and J by 3 bases; unmatched bases: 7. The CDR3 is 15 residues long. Germline V gene sequence: CDR1 SEHNR, CDR2 FQNEAQ (reference sequence). CDR3 region: CASSLGQVAVYEQYV. Written as DNA, the CDR3 is TGTGCCAGCAGCTTGGGACAGGTCGCCGTCTACGAGCAGTACGTC.

V and J are TRBV9 and TRBJ2-5; 7 bases are shared with TRBD1. CDR1 is SGDLS, CDR2 YYNGEE, per germline. The CDR3 totals 15 residues. After removal of 5 bases from V and 5 bases from J, the junction contained 12 bases not matched to a gene. In DNA form, the CDR3 reads TGTGCCAGCAGTACAGGGGCCCGAGGTTCCGAGACCCAGTACTTC. As protein: CASSTGARGSETQYF.

The rearrangement joins TRBV25-1 to TRBJ2-2; D may be TRBD1 (5 bases). CDR1 is MGHDK, CDR2 SYGVNS, per germline. Trimming removed 7 bases from V and 2 bases from J, with 14 bases in between. The CDR3 sequence is 15 residues long. The CDR3 reads CASTPRQGNTGELFF. The CDR3, as DNA: TGTGCCAGCACCCCGAGGCAGGGCAACACCGGGGAGCTGTTTTTT.

V and J are TRBV7-2 and TRBJ1-1; no clear D gene. This CDR3 comprises 15 residues. Germline CDR1 and CDR2: SGHTA and FQGNSA. Deletions cut 1 base from V and 1 base from J, with 10 bases between. The DNA for the CDR3 is TGTGCCAGCAGCTTAGAAGGGTTAGGGAACACTGAAGCTTTCTTT. Protein product: CASSLEGLGNTEAFF.